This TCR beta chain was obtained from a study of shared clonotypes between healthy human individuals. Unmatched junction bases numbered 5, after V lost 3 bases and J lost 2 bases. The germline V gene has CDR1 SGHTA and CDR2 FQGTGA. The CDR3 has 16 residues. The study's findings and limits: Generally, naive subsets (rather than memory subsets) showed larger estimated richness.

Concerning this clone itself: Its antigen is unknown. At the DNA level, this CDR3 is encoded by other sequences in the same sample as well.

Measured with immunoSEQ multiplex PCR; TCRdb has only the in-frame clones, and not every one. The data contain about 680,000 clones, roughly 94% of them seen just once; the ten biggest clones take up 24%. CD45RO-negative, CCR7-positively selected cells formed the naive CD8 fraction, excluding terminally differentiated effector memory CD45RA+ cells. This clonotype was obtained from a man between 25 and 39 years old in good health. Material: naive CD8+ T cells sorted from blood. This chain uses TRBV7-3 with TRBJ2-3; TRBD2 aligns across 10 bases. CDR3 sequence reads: CASSLLAGGPTDTQYF. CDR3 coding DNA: TGTGCCAGCAGCTTGTTAGCGGGAGGCCCCACAGATACGCAGTATTTT. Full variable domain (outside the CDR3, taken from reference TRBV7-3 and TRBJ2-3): GAGVSQTPSNKVTEKGKYVELRCDPISGHTALYWYRQSLGQGPEFLIYFQGTGAADDSGLPNDRFFAVRPEGSVSTLKIQRTERGDSAVYLCASSLLAGGPTDTQYFGPGTRLTVL.